The text below deals with one T cell receptor (beta chain). As yet, its antigen is unknown. This specimen belongs to a study of T-cell memory formation after mild COVID-19. Constant-segment primers and 5'RACE yielded cDNA libraries for TCR alpha and TCR beta, each carrying sample barcodes and UMIs. One entry per CDR3 protein, called by TCRdb with MiXCR from the 5' RACE reads. The sample contains about 110,000 distinct CDR3 sequences, 15% to 20% of which appear only once. Germline CDR1 reads SGHRS; CDR2 reads YFSETQ. This CDR3 region has 14 residues. V was shortened by 9 bases and J by 2 bases, with 14 bases between the two germline ends. Whole-study results and caveats: A subset of responding clones appeared in pre-infection memory, suggesting cross-reactive memory joined. Contracting CD8+ clones were enriched in EMRA, CD4+ mainly in CM and EM.

The TCR was taken from a man younger than 30 who had mild COVID-19 (a few samples of this study predate the infection). Cell type and time point are not known. The sequencing sample was made of PBMCs or a T cell subset sorted from them (not recorded which). The chain carries TRBV5-1 and TRBJ2-2; the D gene could be TRBD1 or TRBD2 (6 bases each). In DNA form, the CDR3 reads TGCGCCACCCAGCCGGGGGCCAACACCGGGGAGCTGTTTTTT. Translating it yields CATQPGANTGELFF.